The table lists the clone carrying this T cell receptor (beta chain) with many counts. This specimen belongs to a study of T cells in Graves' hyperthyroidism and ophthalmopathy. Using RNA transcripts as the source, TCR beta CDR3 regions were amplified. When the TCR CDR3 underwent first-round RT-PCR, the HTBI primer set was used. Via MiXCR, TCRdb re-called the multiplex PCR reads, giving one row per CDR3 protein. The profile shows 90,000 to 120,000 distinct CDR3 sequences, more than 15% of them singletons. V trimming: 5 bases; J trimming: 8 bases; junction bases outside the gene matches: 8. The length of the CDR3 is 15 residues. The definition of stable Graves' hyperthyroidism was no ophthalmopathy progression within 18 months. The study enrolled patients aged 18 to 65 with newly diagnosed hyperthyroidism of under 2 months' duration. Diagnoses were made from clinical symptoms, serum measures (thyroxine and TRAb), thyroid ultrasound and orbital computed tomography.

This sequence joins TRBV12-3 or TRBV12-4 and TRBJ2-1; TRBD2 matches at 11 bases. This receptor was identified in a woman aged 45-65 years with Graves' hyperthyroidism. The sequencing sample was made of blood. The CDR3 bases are TGTGCCAGCAGTCCAACTAGCGGGAGTCGGTATGAGCAGTTCTTC. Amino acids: CASSPTSGSRYEQFF.